The rows below give T cell receptor beta chains drawn from one sample of a study of PD-1 blockade in classical Hodgkin lymphoma. TCRdb's copy holds only in-frame clones and misses some; the assay was immunoSEQ multiplex PCR. The sample includes 45,000 or so clones, 73% of them seen just once. Sequenced here: peripheral blood mononuclear cells (PBMCs), sampled at baseline. Source of these receptors: a human donor with classical Hodgkin lymphoma. Both conserved end residues are part of each CDR3.

v_gene	j_gene	CDR3aa
TRBV5-4	TRBJ2-1	CASSLPGQGINEQFF
TRBV5-1	TRBJ1-5	CASRTGGHGEPQHF
TRBV7-6	TRBJ2-7	CASSQTGSTYEQYF
TRBV15	TRBJ2-5	CATSPAGLAGLETQYF
TRBV9	TRBJ1-1	CASSPRQGMNTEAFF
TRBV28	TRBJ1-2	CASSLEGAIGGYTF
TRBV6-5	TRBJ1-5	CASSYTWTPGQPQHF
TRBV7-9	TRBJ2-3	CASSFLAGGLTDTQYF
TRBV9	TRBJ1-1	CASSVSPTVNTEAFF
TRBV18	TRBJ2-7	CASSPPGVPYEQYF
TRBV4-2	TRBJ2-1	CASSQETSGGLYNEQFF
TRBV27	TRBJ2-3	CASSLSGGHTQYF
TRBV7-8	TRBJ1-5	CASSFRPTSYSNQPQHF
TRBV10-3	TRBJ1-1	CAIRSGTGLYAFF
TRBV18	TRBJ2-1	CASSGQGQFF
TRBV7-9	TRBJ1-1	CASSLDREAFF
TRBV19	TRBJ2-2	CASIPGTSGSKLFF
TRBV28	TRBJ1-1	CASSLFRGRNTEAFF
TRBV4-1	TRBJ1-5	CASSHRAGGNQPQHF
TRBV7-3	TRBJ2-1	CASSQSWTGEQFF
TRBV27	TRBJ1-2	CASSRQGMGYGYTF
TRBV5-1	TRBJ1-4	CASSLGYNEKLFF
TRBV7-9	TRBJ2-2	CASSLRGGATGELFF
TRBV9	TRBJ1-6	CASSVLGQGGHNSPLHF
TRBV4-1	TRBJ1-2	CASSPTVNYGYTF
TRBV28	TRBJ2-1	CASSFSRDEQFF
TRBV28	TRBJ1-3	CASSLSLGPSGNTIYF
TRBV28	TRBJ2-3	CASRGAATDTQYF
TRBV30	TRBJ1-2	CASPITRSYGYTF
TRBV29-1	TRBJ2-7	CSVQSGSGPSEQYF
TRBV9	TRBJ2-1	CASSQPSAGGYNEQFF
TRBV5-1	TRBJ1-2	CASSSGQGNYGYTF
TRBV23-1	TRBJ1-1	CASSQVGSRTEAFF
TRBV11-2	TRBJ1-2	CASSPNGWGANGYTF
TRBV25-1	TRBJ1-1	CASSTQPPEAFF
TRBV28	TRBJ2-7	CASSRQGANYEQYF
TRBV4-1	TRBJ1-5	CASSQEIGQVYQPQHF
TRBV10-1	TRBJ1-5	CATPGHQDQPQHF
TRBV9	TRBJ2-7	CASSPGGAGIYEQYF
TRBV28	TRBJ1-1	CASSSEDPNTEAFF
TRBV15	TRBJ2-5	CATSRGVKGAWETQYF
TRBV4-1	TRBJ1-2	CASSYSGSDRTNYGYTF
TRBV7-9	TRBJ2-3	CASSLTDTQYF
TRBV9	TRBJ2-2	CASSVLGAGELFF
TRBV5-4	TRBJ2-7	CASRAGGQSSYEQYF
TRBV6-5	TRBJ2-5	CASSYGLPETQYF
TRBV4-2	TRBJ2-3	CASSQGGTSLDTQYF
TRBV18	TRBJ2-2	CASSLTGPTGELFF
TRBV7-5	TRBJ2-3	CVRSLGQGSDTQYF
TRBV9	TRBJ2-3	CASSVISTDTQYF
TRBV7-6	TRBJ2-1	CASSPVGTGGYNEQFF
TRBV9	TRBJ2-2	CASSPYPKNTGELFF
TRBV5-1	TRBJ2-1	CASSSGEGNEQFF